Listed below are T cell receptor beta chains from one sample, sequenced in a study of spatial heterogeneity in lung cancer. TCRdb recomputed calls from the 5' RACE reads with MiXCR, one row per CDR3 protein. This table has 12,000 or so distinct CDR3 sequences, roughly 13% appearing once. The material was PBMCs, obtained at surgery. The receptors were gathered from a female donor with early-stage non-small cell lung cancer. The CDR3 runs from the conserved cysteine through the conserved F or W. Fields, in order: V gene, clone size, J gene, D gene, CDR3 protein, CDR3 DNA. A D gene is named only where the DNA matches it firmly. Size tells how often a clone was seen (once, few, many) or the class of an expanded clone, and some rows leave it out.

>TRBV27|few|TRBJ2-2|TRBD1
CASSFGDRVYTGELFF
TGTGCCAGCAGTTTTGGGGACAGGGTATACACCGGGGAGCTGTTTTTT
>TRBV19|few|TRBJ2-7|.
CVTSFVGASYEQYF
TGTGTCACCTCCTTCGTAGGGGCGAGCTACGAGCAGTACTTC
>TRBV30|many|TRBJ1-1|.
CAWSVVGGTEAFF
TGTGCCTGGAGTGTAGTAGGAGGGACTGAAGCTTTCTTT
>TRBV20-1|medium-sized|TRBJ2-1|TRBD2
CSAREPLAGSYNEQFF
TGCAGTGCTAGAGAACCCCTAGCGGGCTCCTACAATGAGCAGTTCTTC
>TRBV20-1|many|TRBJ2-1|.
CSVLDNEQFF
TGCAGTGTCCTGGACAATGAGCAGTTCTTC
>TRBV9|many|TRBJ2-3|TRBD1
CASSVEGAYTQYF
TGTGCCAGCAGCGTAGAGGGGGCTTATACGCAGTATTTT
>TRBV7-2|.|TRBJ2-7|.
CASSSTGQEQYF
TGTGCCAGCAGCTCAACAGGGCAAGAGCAGTACTTC
>TRBV7-2|medium-sized|TRBJ2-3|.
CASSSLRHTQYF
TGTGCCAGCAGCTCCCTCAGGCATACGCAGTATTTT
>TRBV5-5|.|TRBJ2-6|.
CASSNSSGANVLTF
TGTGCCAGCAGTAACAGCTCTGGGGCCAACGTCCTGACTTTC
>TRBV2|many|TRBJ2-3|TRBD1
CASTETGMGTDTQYF
TGTGCCAGCACCGAGACAGGGATGGGGACAGATACGCAGTATTTT
>TRBV12-3/TRBV12-4|many|TRBJ2-1|TRBD2
CASRRGGTSANEQFF
TGTGCCAGCAGGCGAGGTGGAACTAGCGCCAATGAGCAGTTCTTC
>TRBV29-1|.|TRBJ1-3|.
CSVDAGTGNTIYF
TGCAGCGTTGACGCGGGAACTGGAAACACCATATATTTT
>TRBV7-2|.|TRBJ2-7|TRBD2
CASSLSPTSGRTSYEQYF
TGTGCCAGCAGCCTATCCCCGACTAGCGGGAGGACCTCCTACGAGCAGTACTTC
>TRBV3-1|.|TRBJ2-3|TRBD1
CASSRGTASTDTQYF
TGTGCCAGCAGCCGAGGGACAGCATCCACAGATACGCAGTATTTT
>TRBV28|many|TRBJ1-1|.
CASSFPTRNTEAFF
TGTGCCAGCAGTTTTCCCACAAGGAACACTGAAGCTTTCTTT
>TRBV11-2|once|TRBJ2-7|.
CASSPLSGRYDEQYF
TGTGCCAGCAGCCCATTGTCGGGACGGTACGACGAGCAGTACTTC
>TRBV28|medium-sized|TRBJ2-4|.
CASGGGGIQYF
TGTGCCAGCGGGGGAGGGGGGATTCAGTACTTC
>TRBV5-5|medium-sized|TRBJ2-5|TRBD1
CASSSRTGGVQETQYF
TGTGCCAGCAGCAGCCGGACAGGGGGCGTTCAAGAGACCCAGTACTTC
>TRBV7-2|many|TRBJ2-1|.
CASSSFNNEQFF
TGTGCCAGCAGCTCTTTCAACAATGAGCAGTTCTTC
>TRBV6-5|medium-sized|TRBJ2-1|.
CASSPIKGNEQFF
TGTGCCAGCAGTCCAATCAAAGGGAATGAGCAGTTCTTC
>TRBV29-1|many|TRBJ1-4|TRBD1
CSVGRDRGLANEKLFF
TGCAGCGTTGGCCGGGACAGGGGGCTAGCTAATGAAAAACTGTTTTTT
>TRBV5-3|many|TRBJ2-2|.
CARSPPNTGELFF
TGTGCCAGAAGCCCCCCCAACACCGGGGAGCTGTTTTTT
>TRBV7-9|many|TRBJ2-4|.
CASSLDQNIQYF
TGTGCCAGCAGCTTAGATCAAAACATTCAGTACTTC
>TRBV6-2/TRBV6-3|medium-sized|TRBJ1-1|.
CASSYGLHTEAFF
TGTGCCAGCAGTTACGGACTCCACACTGAAGCTTTCTTT
>TRBV3-1|.|TRBJ2-7|.
CASSQEPGHYEQYF
TGTGCCAGCAGCCAAGAGCCGGGGCACTACGAGCAGTACTTC
>TRBV29-1|medium-sized|TRBJ2-3|TRBD1
CSVDRDSSTDTQYF
TGCAGCGTGGACAGGGATTCTAGCACAGATACGCAGTATTTT
>TRBV29-1|few|TRBJ2-3|.
CSVGLALSTDTQYF
TGCAGCGTTGGTCTAGCGCTTAGCACAGATACGCAGTATTTT
>TRBV29-1|few|TRBJ1-5|TRBD1
CSVATGTGDQPQHF
TGCAGCGTGGCAACCGGGACAGGGGATCAGCCCCAGCATTTT
>TRBV2|.|TRBJ1-6|TRBD1
CASSEAGTGMGSPLHF
TGTGCCAGCAGTGAAGCAGGGACAGGCATGGGGTCACCCCTCCACTTT
>TRBV21-1|many|TRBJ1-1|.
CASSRDGVDTEAFF
TGTGCCAGCAGCCGAGACGGGGTTGACACTGAAGCTTTCTTT
>TRBV29-1|few|TRBJ2-6|TRBD1
CSAQGAGANVLTF
TGCAGCGCCCAGGGGGCTGGGGCCAACGTCCTGACTTTC
>TRBV7-2|few|TRBJ1-4|.
CASSFRGRNEKLFF
TGTGCCAGCAGCTTCCGAGGGCGGAATGAAAAACTGTTTTTT
>TRBV20-1|many|TRBJ2-3|TRBD2
CSATSPAGVTDTQYF
TGCAGTGCTACAAGTCCAGCGGGAGTTACAGATACGCAGTATTTT
>TRBV20-1|many|TRBJ2-2|TRBD2
CSARLAGASSTGELFF
TGCAGTGCAAGACTAGCGGGAGCGTCGAGCACCGGGGAGCTGTTTTTT
>TRBV5-5|many|TRBJ2-5|.
CASSARDRGTQYF
TGTGCCAGCAGCGCCCGGGACCGAGGGACCCAGTACTTC
>TRBV6-5|many|TRBJ2-7|TRBD2
CASSYGGGAGGEQYF
TGTGCCAGCAGTTACGGCGGGGGGGCCGGCGGCGAGCAGTACTTC
>TRBV20-1|.|TRBJ2-2|.
CSARENTGELFF
TGCAGTGCTAGAGAGAACACCGGGGAGCTGTTTTTT
>TRBV30|many|TRBJ2-1|TRBD1
CAWKGQYGEQFF
TGTGCCTGGAAGGGACAGTACGGTGAGCAGTTCTTC
>TRBV6-6|few|TRBJ2-7|.
CASSISQGSHGQYF
TGTGCCAGCAGTATTTCTCAGGGGAGCCACGGGCAGTACTTC